These T cell receptor beta chains were read from a single sample in a study of CD8 T cells in ankylosing spondylitis. Each CDR3 protein is one row after TCRdb ran MiXCR on the 5' RACE reads. The sample has about 420,000 distinct CDR3 sequences; 20% to 25% are singletons. Sequences were obtained from blood, either unsorted or a sorted T cell fraction (not recorded which). The receptors derive from a male donor with ankylosing spondylitis. CDR3s include the opening cysteine and the closing phenylalanine or tryptophan. The D gene is left open where the match is weak. Expanded clones are given a class, and other clones once, few, many or no size at all.

d_gene	j_gene	abundance	v_gene	CDR3nt	CDR3aa
-	TRBJ2-1	few	TRBV29-1	TGCAGCGTTGAAGATCACAGGAACGATCCCTACAATGAGCAGTTCTTC	CSVEDHRNDPYNEQFF
-	TRBJ2-3	-	TRBV20-1	TGCAGTGCGCTACTAGTTGCGCACACAGATACGCAGTATTTT	CSALLVAHTDTQYF
-	TRBJ2-1	few	TRBV7-2	TGTGCCAGCAGCTTAGCTGGGGGGTTCTACAATGAGCAGTTCTTC	CASSLAGGFYNEQFF
-	TRBJ2-5	few	TRBV28	TGTGCCAGCAGCCCCAGTCGGGGGAAGCGGCAAGAGACCCAGTACTTC	CASSPSRGKRQETQYF
TRBD1	TRBJ2-3	-	TRBV6-5	TGTGCCAGCAGTTACGTAGGACAGGGTTCAGATACGCAGTATTTT	CASSYVGQGSDTQYF
-	TRBJ2-7	few	TRBV7-8	TGTGCCAGCATCCCCCTCGTGGGCGATTACTCCTACGAGCAGTACTTC	CASIPLVGDYSYEQYF
-	TRBJ1-1	few	TRBV3-1	TGTGCCAGCAGCCAACTGCCCGCCGGGAACACTGAAGCTTTCTTT	CASSQLPAGNTEAFF
-	TRBJ2-6	-	TRBV20-1	TGCAGTGCCAGGGAGCCCCGGGGCTCTGGGGCCAACGTCCTGACTTTC	CSAREPRGSGANVLTF
TRBD2	TRBJ2-3	-	TRBV10-1	TGCGCCAGCAGTGACCCGGGGGGGAGCACAGATACGCAGTATTTT	CASSDPGGSTDTQYF
TRBD2	TRBJ2-3	-	TRBV28	TGTGCCAGCAGTTCACTAGCGGGAGAGCCAGATACGCAGTATTTT	CASSSLAGEPDTQYF
-	TRBJ1-4	-	TRBV30	TGTGCCTGGAGTAAAACAGGGCGTGAAAAACTGTTTTTT	CAWSKTGREKLFF
-	TRBJ2-1	few	TRBV18	TGTGCCAGCTCACTTGGGGCCACGTCCTTCAATGAGCAGTTCTTC	CASSLGATSFNEQFF
-	TRBJ2-3	-	TRBV20-1	TGCAGTGCTAGAGATCAGCAGCCTCCGGCAGATACGCAGTATTTT	CSARDQQPPADTQYF
TRBD1	TRBJ1-4	-	TRBV5-1	TGCGCCAGCCGGGACAGGGTTGGGGCTAATGAAAAACTGTTTTTT	CASRDRVGANEKLFF
-	TRBJ2-6	few	TRBV20-1	TGCAGTGCTAGTCGTTCTGACCACTCTGGGGCCAACGTCCTGACTTTC	CSASRSDHSGANVLTF
TRBD2	TRBJ2-4	few	TRBV6-5	TGTGCCAGCAGTTACTCGTTCCCGGGGGGAGGTGGCAAAAACATTCAGTACTTC	CASSYSFPGGGGKNIQYF
TRBD2	TRBJ2-1	many	TRBV5-1	TGCGCCAGCAGCTTGGTTCCTAGCGGGAGTCAAGGCAATGAGCAGTTCTTC	CASSLVPSGSQGNEQFF
TRBD1	TRBJ1-2	few	TRBV12-3/TRBV12-4	TGTGCCAGCAGCCAAAGGGGGCGAGGGGCGTTCTATGGCTACACCTTC	CASSQRGRGAFYGYTF
-	TRBJ2-1	-	TRBV11-3	TGTGCCAGCAGTCCGACTACACTGAGCTCCTACAATGAGCAGTTCTTC	CASSPTTLSSYNEQFF
-	TRBJ2-7	-	TRBV5-1	TGCGCCAGCGGTAGGACGGGTGAAGGGCTCGAGCAGTACTTC	CASGRTGEGLEQYF
-	TRBJ2-2	few	TRBV10-3	TGTGCCATCAGTGGGACCTTAGAAGGGGAGCTGTTTTTT	CAISGTLEGELFF
TRBD1	TRBJ1-1	few	TRBV9	TGTGCCAGCAGCGTTCAACCCGTTGGACAGGCTGGGGAAGCTTTCTTT	CASSVQPVGQAGEAFF
TRBD1	TRBJ2-2	many	TRBV5-1	TGCGCCAGCAGCCCGGGACAGAGAAACACCGGGGAGCTGTTTTTT	CASSPGQRNTGELFF
-	TRBJ1-4	many	TRBV7-3	TGTGCCAGCAGCTTGGACCGCGGTGAAAAACTGTTTTTT	CASSLDRGEKLFF
TRBD2	TRBJ2-1	few	TRBV7-9	TGTGCCAGCAGCCCCCGGGGACTAGCGGGGGGCAATGAGCAGTTCTTC	CASSPRGLAGGNEQFF
-	TRBJ2-3	-	TRBV6-2/TRBV6-3	TGTGCCAGCAGTTATTTCCGGACTATGACAGATACGCAGTATTTT	CASSYFRTMTDTQYF
TRBD2	TRBJ2-4	-	TRBV20-1	TGCAGTGCTAGAGATCGGGAGCCGTCTAGCGGGGAAAACATTCAGTACTTC	CSARDREPSSGENIQYF